The 12 T cell receptor beta chains presented below share a single source sample, sequenced in a study of read filtering for tumor transcriptome and immune sequencing. The library was built from about 0.4 ug RNA with molecular barcoded adaptors for alpha/delta and beta/gamma chains. One entry per CDR3 protein, called by TCRdb with MiXCR from the reads. Among 60,000 or so distinct CDR3 sequences, 15% to 20% were seen once, and the ten largest hold around 9.9%. The specimen was a population of CD138-negative cells sorted from bone marrow. Source of these receptors: a donor at least 40 years old with multiple myeloma.

This clonotype was seen ten or more times. The CDR3 region has the DNA TGTGCCAGCAGTTTCCGCAGCTCCTACGAGCAGTACTTC. Protein: CASSFRSSYEQYF. This sequence joins TRBV7-2 and TRBJ2-7; no reliable D call. Per the germline V gene, CDR1 is SGHTA and CDR2 is FQGNSA. Trimming removed 6 bases from V and 0 bases from J, with 9 bases in between. The CDR3 has 13 residues.

As for this clonotype: A much larger clone is a single base away; this may be a read error. The V call is TRBV7-9, the J call TRBJ1-1, with unresolved D. Germline V CDR1 and CDR2: SEHNR, FQNEAQ (reference sequence). V shed 3 bases and J shed 3 bases, with 8 bases lying between them. The CDR3 extends over 13 amino acids. CDR3 sequence: CASSFGEDTEAFF. The DNA for the CDR3 is TGTGCCAGCAGCTTTGGGGAGGACACTGAAGCTTTCTTT.

This chain connects TRBV12-3 or TRBV12-4 to TRBJ1-5; D ambiguous. V lost 3 bases and J lost 7, with 10 bases in between. The length of the CDR3 is 13 residues. The CDR3 loop reads CASSLGYYQPQHF. The CDR3 nucleotides are TGTGCCAGCAGTTTGGGGTATTACCAGCCCCAGCATTTT.

About this clonotype itself: Being one base from a much bigger clone, this may be a read error. The CDR3 coding sequence is TGCAGTGCTATATATAGGGCTGAAGCTTTCTTT. Its protein product is CSAIYRAEAFF. The chain combines TRBV20-1 with TRBJ1-1; D is ambiguous. Trimming removed 4 bases from V and 6 bases from J, with 9 bases in between. This CDR3 has 11 residues. Germline V gene data show CDR1 as DFQATT and CDR2 as SNEGSKA (reference sequence).

The sample holds many counts of this clonotype. This chain links TRBV12-3 or TRBV12-4 with TRBJ1-6, with D unclear. The CDR3 has 14 residues. Between the trimmed V and J ends, which lost 6 bases and 10 bases, there was a span of 16 bases. The chain's CDR3 is CASSFVGGSSPLHF. The CDR3 region has the DNA TGTGCCAGCAGCTTTGTCGGCGGGTCCTCACCCCTCCACTTT.

Details on this clonotype: This may be a read error, as it is one base from a much larger clone. The genes are TRBV19 and TRBJ2-1, with D maybe TRBD1 (6 bases). Germline lookup yields CDR1 LNHDA and CDR2 SQIVND (reference sequence). The CDR3 spans 14 residues. CDR3 DNA: TGTGCCAGTTGTATAGATATTCGACAGGTCTGGCTGTTCTTC. Amino acid sequence: CASCIDIRQVWLFF.

This clonotype occurred many times. This chain connects TRBV24-1 to TRBJ1-1; 7 bases match TRBD1. Trimming removed 3 bases from V and 1 base from J; junction bases left unmatched: 7. In germline, CDR1 is KGHDR, CDR2 SFDVKD. This CDR3 spans 16 amino acids. The CDR3 region is CATSDGRQGRNTEAFF. The CDR3 coding sequence is TGTGCCACCAGTGATGGACGACAGGGAAGGAACACTGAAGCTTTCTTT.

This clonotype has at least ten counts. J is TRBJ2-3 and V is TRBV28; D may correspond to TRBD1 or TRBD2 (5 bases each). CDR3 length: 14 amino acids. Germline V lookup: CDR1 MDHEN, CDR2 SYDVKM. Trimming shortened V by 6 bases and J by 3 bases, and 13 bases separated the two germline ends. The CDR3 region is CASRPMGRTDTQYF. In nucleotides, the CDR3 is TGTGCCAGCAGGCCCATGGGACGGACAGATACGCAGTATTTT.

As to this clonotype: Compared with germline, one end of the junction differs, possibly owing to a read error. DNA for the CDR3: TGCGCCAGCAGCTTAGCGGGAGGGCCTTCAGGGACCCAGTACTTC. This translates into CASSLAGGPSGTQYF. The chain uses TRBV11-2 and TRBJ2-5, with 11 bases that match TRBD2. Germline CDR1 SGHAT, CDR2 FQNNGV. This CDR3 comprises 15 residues.

This clonotype was counted at least ten times. The V call is TRBV5-1, the J call TRBJ1-1, with D hard to call. There are 17 residues in the CDR3. The V gene lost 0 bases and the J gene lost 1 base, with 16 bases spanning the gap. Germline values: CDR1 SGHRS, CDR2 YFSETQ. The CDR3 loop is CASSLDSPTEGNTEAFF. The DNA of the CDR3 is TGCGCCAGCAGCTTGGACAGTCCTACAGAGGGGAACACTGAAGCTTTCTTT.

This clonotype was detected a few times. The V gene is TRBV5-5, the J gene TRBJ2-1; 7 positions agree with TRBD2. CDR3 length: 14 residues. The junction had 6 bases not matched to a gene; V was cut back by 2 bases and J by 7 bases. Germline values: CDR1 SGHKS, CDR2 YYEKEE (reference sequence). CDR3 protein: CASSFTGTINEQFF. Written as DNA, the CDR3 is TGTGCCAGCAGCTTCACCGGGACTATTAATGAGCAGTTCTTC.

This clonotype was seen repeatedly, ten times or more. J is TRBJ2-7 and V is TRBV2, with D perhaps being TRBD1 or TRBD2 (5 bases each). The CDR3 has 13 amino acids. Germline lookup yields CDR1 SNHLY and CDR2 FYNNEI. V was trimmed by 4 bases and J by 0 bases, leaving 7 bases between them. The CDR3 region is CASSVGGSYEQYF. CDR3 coding DNA: TGTGCCAGCAGTGTTGGGGGCTCCTACGAGCAGTACTTC.